The clone carrying this TCR beta chain came up a few times. The antigen is unknown. Only in-frame clones appear in the TCRdb table, and some are missing; sequencing was by immunoSEQ multiplex PCR. The table has about 140,000 clones, 90% to 95% seen once. The germline V gene encodes CDR1 LGHDT and CDR2 YNNKEL (reference sequence). Trimming removed 5 bases at V and 12 bases at J, with 14 bases between. The length of the CDR3 is 12 residues. This record comes from a study of T cell responses to AZD1222 COVID-19 vaccine. Study-wide findings and caveats: Clonal diversity was possibly underestimated, and white British individuals and females predominated among donors. Among AZD1222 vaccinees, only 5 or 6 were seropositive at baseline.

The rearrangement uses TRBV3-1 (or the pseudogene TRBV3-2) and TRBJ2-1; D is ambiguous. This TCR was sampled from an adult who received the AZD1222 COVID-19 vaccine. This sample comprised peripheral blood, obtained 28 days after the second AZD1222 dose. CDR3 amino acids: CASSVLTSGQFF. CDR3 DNA: TGTGCCAGCAGCGTCTTGACTTCTGGGCAGTTCTTC.